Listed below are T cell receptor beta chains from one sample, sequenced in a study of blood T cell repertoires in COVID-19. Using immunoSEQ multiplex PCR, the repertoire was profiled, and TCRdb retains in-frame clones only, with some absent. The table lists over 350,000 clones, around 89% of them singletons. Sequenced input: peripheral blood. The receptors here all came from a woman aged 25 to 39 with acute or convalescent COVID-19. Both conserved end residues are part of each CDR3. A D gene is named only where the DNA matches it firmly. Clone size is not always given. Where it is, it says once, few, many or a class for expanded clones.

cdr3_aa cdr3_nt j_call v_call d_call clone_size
CASSLAQVSGGYNEQFF TGTGCCAGCAGCTTGGCCCAGGTTAGCGGGGGTTACAATGAGCAGTTCTTC TRBJ2-1 TRBV5-4 TRBD2 -
CASSPFQAGNTEAFF TGTGCCAGCAGCCCATTTCAGGCAGGGAACACTGAAGCTTTCTTT TRBJ1-1 TRBV3-1/TRBV3-2 - few
CASSLTPAAGNTIYF TGCGCCAGCAGCTTAACCCCGGCAGCGGGAAACACCATATATTTT TRBJ1-3 TRBV5-1 - -
CASSPRQGANEQYF TGTGCCAGCAGTCCCCGCCAGGGGGCGAACGAGCAGTACTTC TRBJ2-7 TRBV28 TRBD1 -
CASSTRDKIRETQYF TGTGCCAGCAGTACCCGGGACAAAATACGGGAGACCCAGTACTTC TRBJ2-5 TRBV28 - -
CAISEPGFGSEQFF TGTGCCATCAGTGAACCGGGGTTCGGGAGTGAGCAGTTCTTC TRBJ2-1 TRBV10-3 - -
CASRGTSGVSTGELFF TGTGCCAGCAGAGGGACTAGCGGGGTTTCCACCGGGGAGCTGTTTTTT TRBJ2-2 TRBV2 TRBD2 -
CASSSNPTAQETQYF TGTGCCAGCAGCTCCAACCCGACAGCTCAAGAGACCCAGTACTTC TRBJ2-5 TRBV7-9 - -
CASSSMGTAQYQETQYF TGTGCCAGCAGTTCCATGGGGACTGCCCAGTACCAAGAGACCCAGTACTTC TRBJ2-5 TRBV6-2/TRBV6-3 - -
CASSLGTGFSPLHF TGTGCCAGCAGTTTAGGGACAGGGTTTTCACCCCTCCACTTT TRBJ1-6 TRBV27 TRBD1 -
CASSPRSSGGAIGTDTQYF TGTGCCAGCAGCCCCCGTTCTAGCGGGGGGGCCATCGGCACAGATACGCAGTATTTT TRBJ2-3 TRBV9 TRBD2 -
CASSIDRNSGNTIYF TGTGCCAGTAGTATAGACAGGAACTCTGGAAACACCATATATTTT TRBJ1-3 TRBV19 - few
CASTAGRGSYNEQFF TGTGCCAGCACTGCGGGCAGGGGCAGTTACAATGAGCAGTTCTTC TRBJ2-1 TRBV25-1 - -
CSVRDRGTDTQYF TGCAGCGTGAGGGACAGGGGTACAGATACGCAGTATTTT TRBJ2-3 TRBV29-1 TRBD1 -
CASSKGLIDSSYNSPLHF TGCGCCAGCAGCAAGGGACTGATTGACAGCTCCTATAATTCACCCCTCCACTTT TRBJ1-6 TRBV5-1 - -
CASSPLRGGETQYF TGTGCCAGCAGCCCTTTGCGGGGAGGAGAGACCCAGTACTTC TRBJ2-5 TRBV7-2 - few
CASSPRERRETQYF TGTGCCAGCAGCCCGAGGGAGAGAAGAGAGACCCAGTACTTC TRBJ2-5 TRBV9 - -
CASSQDSTESYEQYF TGCGCCAGCAGCCAAGATTCGACAGAATCCTACGAGCAGTACTTC TRBJ2-7 TRBV4-1 - -
CASSLVGQHQETQYF TGTGCCAGCAGCTTAGTGGGACAGCACCAAGAGACCCAGTACTTC TRBJ2-5 TRBV7-2 TRBD1 -
CATSGDRVTEAFF TGTGCCACCTCCGGCGACAGGGTAACTGAAGCTTTCTTT TRBJ1-1 TRBV10-3 TRBD1 -
CASSLVKTGGYEQFF TGTGCCAGCAGCTTGGTAAAAACAGGGGGCTATGAGCAGTTCTTC TRBJ2-1 TRBV5-6 TRBD1 -
CASRPGTGVREQYF TGTGCCAGCAGGCCCGGGACAGGGGTTCGCGAGCAGTACTTC TRBJ2-7 TRBV6-5 TRBD1 -
CASSYGGGSSYNEQFF TGTGCCAGCAGTTATGGTGGGGGGAGCTCCTACAATGAGCAGTTCTTC TRBJ2-1 TRBV6-6 - -
CASSLLAGGEQYF TGTGCCAGCAGTCTACTAGCGGGGGGCGAGCAGTACTTC TRBJ2-7 TRBV12-3/TRBV12-4 TRBD2 -
CAWTSEGVYGYTF TGTGCCTGGACTTCTGAGGGAGTTTATGGCTACACCTTC TRBJ1-2 TRBV30 - -
CASSDVRGDSNTGELFF TGCGCCAGCAGTGACGTCAGGGGAGACAGTAACACCGGGGAGCTGTTTTTT TRBJ2-2 TRBV10-2 - many
CASRDAGQHTGELFF TGTGCCAGCAGAGACGCGGGGCAGCACACCGGGGAGCTGTTTTTT TRBJ2-2 TRBV2 - -
CASSGDRGLYEQYF TGTGCCAGCAGCGGAGACAGGGGGCTCTACGAGCAGTACTTC TRBJ2-7 TRBV5-4 TRBD1 few
CASSRDTRTIYF TGTGCCAGCAGTCGGGACACCCGCACCATATATTTT TRBJ1-3 TRBV6-6 - -
CASSQGLAGEETQYF TGTGCCAGCAGCCAAGGACTAGCGGGGGAAGAGACCCAGTACTTC TRBJ2-5 TRBV3-1/TRBV3-2 TRBD2 -
CASSLEQGVAGELFF TGTGCCAGCAGCCTGGAGCAGGGTGTCGCCGGGGAGCTGTTTTTT TRBJ2-2 TRBV6-6 - -
CASSDRGAGEAFF TGTGCCAGTAGTGACAGGGGGGCCGGTGAAGCTTTCTTT TRBJ1-1 TRBV19 TRBD1 -
CAISDLWGLAGETQYF TGTGCCATCAGTGATCTATGGGGACTAGCGGGGGAGACCCAGTACTTC TRBJ2-5 TRBV10-3 TRBD2 -
CASRHTDTQYF TGTGCCAGCAGACATACAGATACGCAGTATTTT TRBJ2-3 TRBV27 - -
CASSYGTGRVINTIYF TGTGCCAGCAGTTACGGGACAGGGAGGGTTATAAACACCATATATTTT TRBJ1-3 TRBV6-6 TRBD1 -
CASSPRRGNTGELFF TGTGCCAGCAGCCCACGGCGGGGGAACACCGGGGAGCTGTTTTTT TRBJ2-2 TRBV11-1 - -
CASSLWTGADTQYF TGTGCCAGCAGTCTCTGGACAGGGGCAGATACGCAGTATTTT TRBJ2-3 TRBV2 TRBD1 -
CASSESRQRDYGYTF TGCGCCAGCAGTGAGTCGAGGCAACGGGACTATGGCTACACCTTC TRBJ1-2 TRBV10-2 - few
CASSQAALAGGSPLHF TGTGCCAGCAGCCAAGCGGCTCTTGCAGGGGGCTCACCCCTCCACTTT TRBJ1-6 TRBV3-1/TRBV3-2 TRBD1 -
CASSPTGGPYEQYF TGTGCCAGCAGCCCCACAGGGGGGCCCTACGAGCAGTACTTC TRBJ2-7 TRBV5-4 TRBD1 -
CASSPDKSSYNEQFF TGTGCCAGCAGCCCGGACAAGAGCTCCTACAATGAGCAGTTCTTC TRBJ2-1 TRBV6-5 - -
CASSFREDYGYTF TGTGCCAGCAGTTTCAGGGAAGACTATGGCTACACCTTC TRBJ1-2 TRBV5-5 - -
CASSLSGGAGNEQFF TGTGCCAGCAGCCTGAGTGGGGGGGCAGGCAATGAGCAGTTCTTC TRBJ2-1 TRBV5-4 - -
CASSMWGTGTGSRDTEAFF TGTGCCAGTAGTATGTGGGGAACCGGGACAGGGAGTCGGGACACTGAAGCTTTCTTT TRBJ1-1 TRBV19 TRBD1 -
CASLPRPRLNSYEQYF TGCGCCAGCTTACCGAGGCCGAGACTTAATAGCTACGAGCAGTACTTC TRBJ2-7 TRBV23-1 - once
CASRTPQGETEAFF TGTGCCAGCAGAACACCACAGGGGGAGACTGAAGCTTTCTTT TRBJ1-1 TRBV6-5 TRBD1 once
CASSAFFRGTEDGYTF TGCGCCAGCAGCGCATTCTTCAGGGGGACGGAGGATGGCTACACCTTC TRBJ1-2 TRBV5-1 TRBD1 once
CASSYGTGGAANTEAFF TGTGCCAGCAGCTACGGGACAGGGGGCGCAGCTAACACTGAAGCTTTCTTT TRBJ1-1 TRBV5-6 TRBD1 -
CASSTTSGGYNEQFF TGCGCCAGCAGCACGACTAGCGGGGGATACAATGAGCAGTTCTTC TRBJ2-1 TRBV5-1 TRBD2 -
CASTGSTDTQYF TGTGCCAGCACCGGTAGCACAGATACGCAGTATTTT TRBJ2-3 TRBV12-3/TRBV12-4 - -
CAWSGHRGETQYF TGTGCCTGGAGTGGCCACAGGGGAGAGACCCAGTACTTC TRBJ2-5 TRBV30 TRBD1 -
CASSFRGEGYEQYF TGCGCCAGCAGCTTCCGGGGAGAGGGCTACGAGCAGTACTTC TRBJ2-7 TRBV5-1 - -
CASSLTGGLEAFF TGTGCCAGCAGCTTAACTGGGGGCCTTGAAGCTTTCTTT TRBJ1-1 TRBV7-3 - -
CASSPRGLGTYEQYF TGTGCCAGCTCACCAAGGGGTTTGGGAACCTACGAGCAGTACTTC TRBJ2-7 TRBV18 - -
CASSPLAPYNEQFF TGTGCCAGCAGTCCCCTGGCTCCCTACAATGAGCAGTTCTTC TRBJ2-1 TRBV28 - -